Listed below are T cell receptor beta chains from one sample, sequenced in a study of T cells in Graves' hyperthyroidism and ophthalmopathy. Each CDR3 protein gets one entry after TCRdb re-called the multiplex PCR reads with MiXCR. The top ten clones hold 35% to 45% of a sample with 300,000 to 450,000 distinct CDR3 sequences, 15% to 20% of them seen once. Sequencing was done on a sample of blood. Receptors were obtained from a man in his late teens or twenties with Graves' ophthalmopathy. Both conserved end residues are part of each CDR3. Each record gives: clone size, V gene, D gene, J gene, CDR3 protein, CDR3 DNA. D genes are given only for firm matches. The size field is filled for only some rows; it gives once, few, many or a size class.

clone_size: many; v_call: TRBV20-1; d_call: NA; j_call: TRBJ1-1; cdr3_aa: CSASSAGTEAFF; cdr3_nt: TGCAGTGCTTCCTCGGCTGGCACTGAAGCTTTCTTT
clone_size: few; v_call: TRBV14; d_call: TRBD2; j_call: TRBJ2-1; cdr3_aa: CASSQDTSGGGSSEQFF; cdr3_nt: TGTGCCAGCAGCCAAGATACCAGCGGGGGGGGGTCAAGTGAGCAGTTCTTC
clone_size: many; v_call: TRBV11-2; d_call: TRBD1; j_call: TRBJ2-3; cdr3_aa: CASSETGAYTDTQYF; cdr3_nt: TGTGCCAGCAGCGAAACAGGGGCCTACACAGATACGCAGTATTTT
clone_size: NA; v_call: TRBV2; d_call: NA; j_call: TRBJ1-2; cdr3_aa: CASSKTGIRANYGYTF; cdr3_nt: TGTGCCAGCAGCAAAACAGGAATTAGAGCTAACTATGGCTACACCTTC
clone_size: NA; v_call: TRBV20-1; d_call: TRBD1; j_call: TRBJ1-5; cdr3_aa: CSVSQGGQPQHF; cdr3_nt: TGCAGTGTCTCTCAGGGGGGGCAGCCCCAGCATTTT
clone_size: many; v_call: TRBV20-1; d_call: NA; j_call: TRBJ1-2; cdr3_aa: CSARVGGTLYGYTF; cdr3_nt: TGCAGTGCTAGAGTGGGGGGGACCCTCTATGGCTACACCTTC
clone_size: few; v_call: TRBV9; d_call: TRBD2; j_call: TRBJ2-1; cdr3_aa: CASGIAGGPLEQFF; cdr3_nt: TGTGCCAGCGGAATAGCGGGGGGGCCGTTGGAGCAGTTCTTC
clone_size: many; v_call: TRBV24-1; d_call: NA; j_call: TRBJ1-1; cdr3_aa: CATRGSGRNTEAFF; cdr3_nt: TGTGCCACCAGAGGTTCAGGTAGGAACACTGAAGCTTTCTTT
clone_size: many; v_call: TRBV3-1; d_call: NA; j_call: TRBJ2-7; cdr3_aa: CASSLMDSLPDEQYF; cdr3_nt: TGTGCCAGCAGCCTCATGGACAGTCTCCCGGATGAGCAGTACTTC
clone_size: many; v_call: TRBV24-1; d_call: NA; j_call: TRBJ1-2; cdr3_aa: CATSDHNGYTF; cdr3_nt: TGTGCCACCAGTGATCATAATGGCTACACCTTC
clone_size: NA; v_call: TRBV7-9; d_call: NA; j_call: TRBJ1-2; cdr3_aa: CASIDLWGYTF; cdr3_nt: TGTGCCAGCATCGACTTGTGGGGCTACACCTTC
clone_size: many; v_call: TRBV5-6; d_call: NA; j_call: TRBJ1-2; cdr3_aa: CASSLGWTVYGYTF; cdr3_nt: TGTGCCAGCAGCTTGGGGTGGACAGTATATGGCTACACCTTC
clone_size: many; v_call: TRBV18; d_call: TRBD1; j_call: TRBJ1-1; cdr3_aa: CASSQNGQGMNTEAFF; cdr3_nt: TGTGCCAGCTCACAGAACGGACAGGGCATGAACACTGAAGCTTTCTTT
clone_size: many; v_call: TRBV2; d_call: NA; j_call: TRBJ2-1; cdr3_aa: CASRGGEGHEQFF; cdr3_nt: TGTGCCAGCCGAGGGGGGGAGGGCCATGAGCAGTTCTTC
clone_size: few; v_call: TRBV29-1; d_call: NA; j_call: TRBJ2-2; cdr3_aa: CSVEDLRGNTGELFF; cdr3_nt: TGCAGCGTTGAAGATCTGCGGGGGAACACCGGGGAGCTGTTTTTT
clone_size: few; v_call: TRBV6-1; d_call: NA; j_call: TRBJ2-3; cdr3_aa: CASEGNLAQYF; cdr3_nt: TGTGCCAGCGAGGGGAATTTGGCGCAGTATTTT
clone_size: NA; v_call: TRBV19; d_call: TRBD1; j_call: TRBJ1-5; cdr3_aa: CAIGDRVAQPQHF; cdr3_nt: TGTGCCATTGGAGACAGGGTGGCTCAGCCCCAGCATTTT
clone_size: many; v_call: TRBV6-1; d_call: TRBD1; j_call: TRBJ2-5; cdr3_aa: CASSFWTGYQETQYF; cdr3_nt: TGTGCCAGCAGTTTTTGGACAGGGTACCAAGAGACCCAGTACTTC
clone_size: few; v_call: TRBV19; d_call: NA; j_call: TRBJ1-2; cdr3_aa: CASSRSGERDGYTF; cdr3_nt: TGTGCCAGTAGTCGTTCAGGGGAGCGGGATGGCTACACCTTC
clone_size: many; v_call: TRBV6-2/TRBV6-3; d_call: NA; j_call: TRBJ2-3; cdr3_aa: CASTTGGGGTDTQYF; cdr3_nt: TGTGCCAGCACCACCGGCGGTGGGGGCACAGATACGCAGTATTTT